Each of the 30 T cell receptor beta chains below was sequenced from the same sample in a study of T cells in localized non-small cell lung cancer. The table came from immunoSEQ multiplex PCR; TCRdb's copy has only in-frame clones and leaves some out. This sample carries approximately 33,000 clones, around 88% of them seen once, and the ten largest clones take roughly 7.2%. The sample here was peripheral blood, taken before any cancer treatment. These receptors originate from a woman aged 35 to 70 with stage I lung adenocarcinoma.

This chain uses TRBV9 with TRBJ1-3; 7 bases agree with TRBD1. The CDR3 loop spans 16 amino acids. Germline loops: CDR1 SGDLS, CDR2 YYNGEE. The ends lost 4 bases at V and 2 bases at J; junction bases unmatched: 9. The CDR3 loop reads CASSPQGQLTGNTIYF. CDR3 sequence (DNA): TGTGCCAGCAGCCCACAGGGACAGCTAACTGGAAACACCATATATTTT.

The chain employs TRBV6-4 and TRBJ2-2; 7 bases map to TRBD1. This CDR3 has 16 amino acids. With V trimmed by 6 bases and J by 2 bases, 9 bases remained unmatched. Per the germline V gene, CDR1 is MRHNA and CDR2 is SNTAGT. CDR3 loop: CASRGTGTENTGELFF. The DNA of the CDR3 is TGTGCCAGCAGAGGAACCGGGACAGAAAACACCGGGGAGCTGTTTTTT.

The V gene is TRBV15, the J gene TRBJ1-1, with D tentatively TRBD1 (6 bases). Germline V gives CDR1 LNHNV, CDR2 YYDKDF (reference sequence). Trimming took 3 bases from V and 5 from J, leaving 16 bases between them. CDR3 length: 15 amino acids. Written as DNA, the CDR3 is TGTGCCACCAGCAGGTCAGGGGCGGGGGGGACTGAAGCTTTCTTT. Amino acids: CATSRSGAGGTEAFF.

J is TRBJ2-1 and V is TRBV5-1; 10 bases map to TRBD1. V trimming: 7 bases; J trimming: 4 bases; junction bases outside the gene matches: 8. The CDR3 loop spans 15 amino acids. Germline values: CDR1 SGHRS, CDR2 YFSETQ. CDR3 bases: TGCGCCAGCGGCTCAAGGACAGGGGGATACAATGAGCAGTTCTTC. Residues: CASGSRTGGYNEQFF.

The V and J genes are TRBV5-1 and TRBJ2-5; 12 positions agree with TRBD2. The trim removed 4 bases at V and 4 bases at J, leaving 5 bases unmatched. Germline CDR1 and CDR2: SGHRS and YFSETQ. The CDR3 totals 15 residues. The CDR3 DNA reads TGCGCCAGCAGCCCGACTAGCGGGGGTGGAGAGACCCAGTACTTC. Its translation is CASSPTSGGGETQYF.

The V and J genes are TRBV5-1 and TRBJ1-6; D may be TRBD1 (5 bases). The germline V gene encodes CDR1 SGHRS and CDR2 YFSETQ. CDR3 length: 13 residues. The germline V and J ends were trimmed by 4 bases and 6 bases, with 8 bases remaining between them. CDR3 bases: TGCGCCAGCAGCCCGGGGCGTAATTCACCCCTCCACTTT. It is translated as CASSPGRNSPLHF.

This clone appeared a single time. This chain joins TRBV7-9 and TRBJ2-4; D may be TRBD1 (6 bases). Germline loops: CDR1 SEHNR, CDR2 FQNEAQ (reference sequence). V lost 1 base and J 0 bases, leaving 10 bases between the germline ends. CDR3 length: 16 amino acids. The CDR3 sequence: CASSLGTGLAKNIQYF. CDR3 in DNA: TGTGCCAGCAGCTTAGGAACAGGGTTAGCCAAAAACATTCAGTACTTC.

This rearrangement joins TRBV4-2 to TRBJ1-5, with D possibly TRBD1 on 5 matching bases. CDR3 length equals 15 residues. The germline V gene encodes CDR1 LGHNA and CDR2 YNFKEQ. Trimming shortened V by 2 bases and J by 1 base, and 9 bases separated the two germline ends. The CDR3 region has the DNA TGTGCCAGCAGCCAACACCGGGACAGCAATCAGCCCCAGCATTTT. This translates into CASSQHRDSNQPQHF.

The chain has TRBV11-2 and TRBJ2-7, with 7 bases aligning to TRBD1. Germline V CDR1 and CDR2: SGHAT, FQNNGV. The CDR3 runs 16 residues. The junction had 7 bases not matched to a gene; V was cut back by 0 bases and J by 2 bases. DNA for the CDR3: TGTGCCAGCAGCTTAGATCAGGGGGTCTTGGCCTACGAGCAGTACTTC. This sequence encodes CASSLDQGVLAYEQYF.

This rearrangement joins TRBV19 to TRBJ1-4; tentative D call: TRBD1 (6 bases). V was pared by 7 bases and J by 0 bases, with 6 bases between. Germline CDR1 LNHDA, CDR2 SQIVND (reference sequence). The CDR3 contains 13 residues. In DNA, the CDR3 is TGTGCCAGTAACAGGGCAACTAATGAAAAACTGTTTTTT. Translating it yields CASNRATNEKLFF. The full variable domain, in which reference TRBV19 and TRBJ1-4 provide the parts outside the CDR3, is DGGITQSPKYLFRKEGQNVTLSCEQNLNHDAMYWYRQDPGQGLRLIYYSQIVNDFQKGDIAEGYSVSREKKESFPLTVTSAQKNPTAFYLCASNRATNEKLFFGSGTQLSVL.

This sequence joins TRBV2 and TRBJ1-5, with D perhaps TRBD1 (5 bases). This CDR3 comprises 13 residues. Trimming cost V 2 bases and J 4 bases, with 6 bases left between them. Germline V CDR1 and CDR2: SNHLY, FYNNEI. CDR3 sequence: CASSEQGNQPQHF. The CDR3 nucleotides are TGTGCCAGCAGTGAACAGGGTAATCAGCCCCAGCATTTT.

The chain combines TRBV28 with TRBJ1-6, with D perhaps matching TRBD1 (6 bases). The CDR3 runs to 15 residues. Trimming shortened V by 10 bases and J by 6 bases, and 19 bases separated the two germline ends. Germline V CDR1 and CDR2: MDHEN, SYDVKM. The CDR3 region has the DNA TGTGCCACCATTGACGGGGCAGGGGTTAATTCACCCCTCCACTTT. It encodes CATIDGAGVNSPLHF.

The rearrangement joins TRBV6-1 to TRBJ2-2; no clear D gene. Germline CDR1 reads MNHNS; CDR2 reads SASEGT. This CDR3 is 13 amino acids long. Trimming removed 6 bases from V and 4 bases from J, with 9 bases in between. Written as DNA, the CDR3 is TGTGCCAGCAGGTTATGGGGCACCGGGGAGCTGTTTTTT. It yields the protein CASRLWGTGELFF.

CDR3 DNA: TGTGCCAGTACCAACCCTCGTTTGGGGGGCGCAGGGGTGAGCAATCAGCCCCAGCATTTT. Its protein product is CASTNPRLGGAGVSNQPQHF. The J gene is TRBJ1-5, the V gene TRBV19; D is possibly TRBD1 (6 bases). This CDR3 spans 20 amino acids. The germline V gene has CDR1 LNHDA and CDR2 SQIVND (reference sequence). Trimming left V 7 bases short and J 1 base short, with 29 bases between.

This chain links TRBV5-4 with TRBJ2-4; possible D gene TRBD1, 6 bases. Trimming took 2 bases from V and 6 from J, leaving 18 bases between them. The CDR3 covers 16 residues. CDR1 SGHNT and CDR2 YYREEE come from the germline V gene (reference sequence). The CDR3 is CASSLGSGVGRNIQYF. CDR3 coding DNA: TGTGCCAGCAGCTTAGGGTCAGGGGTTGGCAGAAACATTCAGTACTTC.

The chain couples TRBV30 to TRBJ2-1, with 10 bases fitting TRBD2. CDR1 and CDR2 from the germline V gene are GTSNPN and SVGIG (reference sequence). CDR3 length: 14 residues. V lost 2 bases and J lost 8; bases outside the gene matches: 6. Here the CDR3 reads CAWSLERGGHEQFF. DNA of the CDR3: TGTGCCTGGAGTTTGGAGCGGGGGGGCCATGAGCAGTTCTTC.

V is TRBV5-1 and J is TRBJ1-2; a weak D match, TRBD1 (5 bases). Germline V lookup: CDR1 SGHRS, CDR2 YFSETQ. The CDR3 consists of 14 residues. Trimming removed 0 bases from V and 6 bases from J, with 12 bases in between. The CDR3 DNA is TGCGCCAGCAGCTTGGAAATGGCAGGGAATGGCTACACCTTC. Translating gives CASSLEMAGNGYTF.

This clone was seen a few times. This CDR3 reads CASSSVGGQGRNYGYTF. The CDR3 region has the DNA TGTGCCAGCAGCAGTGTAGGGGGACAGGGAAGAAACTATGGCTACACCTTC. The chain uses TRBV11-2 and TRBJ1-2, with 9 bases identical to TRBD1. Germline loops: CDR1 SGHAT, CDR2 FQNNGV. The CDR3 spans 17 residues. Losses at the gene ends were 5 bases for V and 2 bases for J; bases not matched to a gene: 12.

The CDR3: CASSSHRGPRSYEQYF. In nucleotides, the CDR3 is TGTGCCAGCAGCTCCCACAGGGGACCGCGGTCCTACGAGCAGTACTTC. The chain has TRBV7-6 and TRBJ2-7; 7 nucleotides align to TRBD1. V lost 4 bases, J lost 1 base, and 10 bases stayed unmatched. Germline CDR1 SGHVS, CDR2 FNYEAQ. The CDR3 loop spans 16 amino acids.

The chain has TRBV2 and TRBJ1-2; perhaps TRBD1 as D (5 bases). Trimming took off 2 bases at V and 5 bases at J, with 12 bases between the two ends. The length of the CDR3 is 14 residues. The germline V gene encodes CDR1 SNHLY and CDR2 FYNNEI. The CDR3 sequence is CASSELPGGYGYTF. The CDR3 DNA sequence: TGTGCCAGCAGTGAACTTCCGGGGGGGTATGGCTACACCTTC. Complete variable domain (other parts from reference TRBV2 and TRBJ1-2): EPEVTQTPSHQVTQMGQEVILRCVPISNHLYFYWYRQILGQKVEFLVSFYNNEISEKSEIFDDQFSVERPDGSNFTLKIRSTKLEDSAMYFCASSELPGGYGYTFGSGTRLTVV.

V usage is TRBV9 and J usage is TRBJ2-3; D perhaps matches TRBD1 (6 bases). Trimming pared 1 base from V and 2 bases from J, leaving 11 bases between. The CDR3 covers 15 residues. Per germline, CDR1 SGDLS and CDR2 YYNGEE. CDR3 sequence (DNA): TGTGCCAGCAGCGTACTGGACAGTCCCACAGATACGCAGTATTTT. Residues: CASSVLDSPTDTQYF. The full variable domain, its missing parts supplied by reference TRBV9 and TRBJ2-3, is DSGVTQTPKHLITATGQRVTLRCSPRSGDLSVYWYQQSLDQGLQFLIQYYNGEERAKGNILERFSAQQFPDLHSELNLSSLELGDSALYFCASSVLDSPTDTQYFGPGTRLTVL.

The gene calls are TRBV30 and TRBJ1-2, with TRBD1 as a possible D gene (5 bases). CDR3 size: 16 residues. Per the germline V gene, CDR1 is GTSNPN and CDR2 is SVGIG (reference sequence). V gave up 0 bases and J gave up 2 bases, with 16 bases separating them. The CDR3 here is CAWSVLGLGPNYGYTF. In DNA form, the CDR3 reads TGTGCCTGGAGTGTACTTGGGCTGGGGCCCAACTATGGCTACACCTTC.

The chain couples TRBV25-1 to TRBJ2-3; possibly TRBD1 or TRBD2 for D (6 bases each). Germline V gene data show CDR1 as MGHDK and CDR2 as SYGVNS. Between the trimmed V and J ends, which lost 9 bases and 4 bases, there was a span of 14 bases. The CDR3 has 13 residues. CDR3 loop: CASRGAGADTQYF. Written as DNA, the CDR3 is TGTGCCAGTAGGGGGGCTGGAGCAGATACGCAGTATTTT.

The CDR3 loop is CASSLGDYSRDTQYF. In DNA form, the CDR3 reads TGCGCCAGCAGCTTGGGGGATTATAGTCGAGATACGCAGTATTTT. The V and J genes are TRBV5-1 and TRBJ2-3; D ambiguous. The V gene lost 0 bases and the J gene lost 5 bases, with 13 bases spanning the gap. Germline assignment: CDR1 SGHRS and CDR2 YFSETQ. The CDR3 loop spans 15 amino acids.

This rearrangement joins TRBV28 to TRBJ2-2; D possibly matches TRBD1 or TRBD2 (5 bases each). This CDR3 has 17 amino acids. Germline CDR1 reads MDHEN; CDR2 reads SYDVKM. V was clipped by 3 bases and J by 4 bases, with 18 bases between them. The CDR3 DNA reads as TGTGCCAGCAGTTTGCAGGGAGTGGTCCGAGCCACCGGGGAGCTGTTTTTT. Its protein is CASSLQGVVRATGELFF.

This clone appeared once. The chain has TRBV2 and TRBJ2-4; TRBD2 agrees at 7 bases. The germline CDR1 and CDR2 sequences are SNHLY and FYNNEI. V was clipped by 7 bases and J by 5 bases; unmatched bases: 11. This CDR3 contains 15 residues. CDR3 coding DNA: TGTGCCAGCAAGGTCCCGCGCGGGAGAGAAAACATTCAGTACTTC. It encodes CASKVPRGRENIQYF.

On this clone itself: Other nucleotide sequences from this sample produce the same CDR3. The chain recombines TRBV28 with TRBJ1-5, with no clear D. Per germline, CDR1 MDHEN and CDR2 SYDVKM. CDR3 size: 13 residues. V was shortened by 5 bases and J by 3 bases, with 8 bases between the two germline ends. CDR3 amino acids: CASSPDSNQPQHF. In nucleotides, the CDR3 is TGTGCCAGCAGTCCCGATTCCAATCAGCCCCAGCATTTT. The full variable domain, completed using reference TRBV28 and TRBJ1-5, is DVKVTQSSRYLVKRTGEKVFLECVQDMDHENMFWYRQDPGLGLRLIYFSYDVKMKEKGDIPEGYSVSREKKERFSLILESASTNQTSMYLCASSPDSNQPQHFGDGTRLSIL.

V gene TRBV9 combines with J gene TRBJ2-6; D possibly corresponds to TRBD1 (5 bases). This CDR3 contains 17 residues. CDR1 SGDLS and CDR2 YYNGEE come from the germline V gene. V lost 3 bases and J 4 bases, leaving 17 bases between the germline ends. The DNA of the CDR3 is TGTGCCAGCAGCGCAACAATAACAGGTGCCGGGGCCAACGTCCTGACTTTC. It specifies CASSATITGAGANVLTF.

This rearrangement joins TRBV7-3 to TRBJ2-1, with TRBD2 matching over 7 bases. Germline V gene lookup returns CDR1 SGHTA and CDR2 FQGTGA. The CDR3 is 14 amino acids. V trimming: 5 bases; J trimming: 1 base; junction bases outside the gene matches: 2. The CDR3 reads CASSPGGSYNEQFF. In DNA form, the CDR3 reads TGTGCCAGCAGCCCGGGGGGATCCTACAATGAGCAGTTCTTC.

This clone was counted only a few times. The chain uses TRBV7-8 and TRBJ2-7; the D is unclear. The germline V and J ends were trimmed by 4 bases and 3 bases, with 13 bases remaining between them. Germline loops: CDR1 SGHVS, CDR2 FQNEAQ. CDR3 length: 14 amino acids. The chain's CDR3 is CASSSTRAGYEQYF. CDR3 DNA sequence: TGTGCCAGCAGCTCCACCCGGGCAGGCTACGAGCAGTACTTC. Full variable domain (remainder filled in from reference TRBV7-8 and TRBJ2-7): GAGVSQSPRYKVAKRGQDVALRCDPISGHVSLFWYQQALGQGPEFLTYFQNEAQLDKSGLPSDRFFAERPEGSVSTLKIQRTQQEDSAVYLCASSSTRAGYEQYFGPGTRLTVT.